This T cell receptor (beta chain) appears in the sequencing data of a study of T cell changes during pregnancy in multiple sclerosis (dated 2019 in TCRdb). With regard to the full study: The study examined how the T cell repertoire changed over the course of pregnancy in women with multiple sclerosis.

The CDR3 runs 16 amino acids, cysteine and phenylalanine included. The entry retains the CDR3 DNA only, 48 bases that are in frame from base 1. The germline V gene supplies CDR1 SGDLS and CDR2 YYNGEE. V is cut back by 3 bases and J by 4 bases, with 4 bases in the junction unmatched. Comment on this clone: Its antigen is currently not known. No per-base quality is available; no much larger clone lies one base away.

Library prep was done by the immunoSEQ multiplex PCR assay. The source is immuneACCESS, and TCRdb retained only in-frame sequences with V and J called. Part of the clones is not carried over; for the studies checked, unresolved V genes explain less than half of this, and the remainder is unexplained. This sample comprises fewer than 80,000 clones, 91% of them detected only once. The ten largest clones take up just under 0.3% of the sample. The sample here was CD4+ T cells from peripheral blood mononuclear cells, taken in the third trimester of pregnancy. This clonotype was obtained from a female donor in good health, enrolled as a control in a pregnancy study. The V and J segments used are TRBV9 and TRBJ2-2, and TRBD2 matches 12 of the central bases. The DNA reads TGTGCCAGCAGCGGACTAGCGGGGGTTATCACCGGGGAGCTGTTTTTT. It translates to CASSGLAGVITGELFF.